These T cell receptor beta chains were read from a single sample in a study of blood T cell repertoires in COVID-19. TCRdb's copy holds only in-frame clones and misses some; the assay was immunoSEQ multiplex PCR. Altogether fewer than 500,000 clones are present, about 85% being singletons, with the ten largest covering under 2%. The sequencing input was PBMCs or T cells enriched from blood (not recorded which). The receptors shown here come from a woman younger than 35 with acute COVID-19. The CDR3 runs from the conserved cysteine through the conserved F or W. Each record gives: J gene, V gene, clone size, D gene, CDR3 DNA, CDR3 protein. A D gene is named only where the DNA matches it firmly. Size values are once, few and many counts, or a class for expanded clones, and some rows have none.

J gene: TRBJ2-3; V gene: TRBV7-9; clone size: -; D gene: -; CDR3 DNA: TGTGCCAGCAGCTCGAAGCGTAGGCTCACAGATACGCAGTATTTT; CDR3 protein: CASSSKRRLTDTQYF
J gene: TRBJ1-6; V gene: TRBV3-1/TRBV3-2; clone size: -; D gene: -; CDR3 DNA: TGTGCCAGCAACGGGGGCTCCTATAATTCACCCCTCCACTTT; CDR3 protein: CASNGGSYNSPLHF
J gene: TRBJ2-2; V gene: TRBV18; clone size: once; D gene: -; CDR3 DNA: TGTGCCAGCTCACCACTAGGGGCTTCTGAAGGGACCGGGGAGCTGTTTTTT; CDR3 protein: CASSPLGASEGTGELFF
J gene: TRBJ1-5; V gene: TRBV12-3/TRBV12-4; clone size: -; D gene: -; CDR3 DNA: TGTGCCGGCAGTCCGAGGACAGATCAGCCCCAGCATTTT; CDR3 protein: CAGSPRTDQPQHF
J gene: TRBJ1-2; V gene: TRBV19; clone size: few; D gene: -; CDR3 DNA: TGTGCCAGTAGTGCCGGGTCCAATTCTAACTATGGCTACACCTTC; CDR3 protein: CASSAGSNSNYGYTF
J gene: TRBJ2-1; V gene: TRBV27; clone size: -; D gene: -; CDR3 DNA: TGTGCCAGCAGTCCGCTGGACTGGAGCTCCTACAATGAGCAGTTCTTC; CDR3 protein: CASSPLDWSSYNEQFF
J gene: TRBJ2-5; V gene: TRBV24-1; clone size: -; D gene: TRBD2; CDR3 DNA: TGTGCCACCAGTAGATTTAGACTAGCGGGGGACCCTAGGGGTAGGGAGACCCAGTACTTC; CDR3 protein: CATSRFRLAGDPRGRETQYF
J gene: TRBJ1-6; V gene: TRBV20-1; clone size: -; D gene: -; CDR3 DNA: TGCAGTGCTAGTAGTCAGGGTGTAAATTCACCCCTCCACTTT; CDR3 protein: CSASSQGVNSPLHF
J gene: TRBJ2-3; V gene: TRBV7-3; clone size: -; D gene: TRBD2; CDR3 DNA: TGTGCCAGCAGCTTAACGCGGGGGGAAGGAGATACGCAGTATTTT; CDR3 protein: CASSLTRGEGDTQYF
J gene: TRBJ1-5; V gene: TRBV5-6; clone size: -; D gene: -; CDR3 DNA: TGTGCCAGCAGCCCTGCGAGGGGGAGCAATCAGCCCCAGCATTTT; CDR3 protein: CASSPARGSNQPQHF
J gene: TRBJ1-5; V gene: TRBV20-1; clone size: -; D gene: -; CDR3 DNA: TGCAGTGCTAGTGACACTTATAGCAATCAGCCCCAGCATTTT; CDR3 protein: CSASDTYSNQPQHF
J gene: TRBJ1-6; V gene: TRBV11-1; clone size: -; D gene: -; CDR3 DNA: TGTGCCAGCAGCTTATCTGAGGAATCACCCCTCCACTTT; CDR3 protein: CASSLSEESPLHF
J gene: TRBJ1-1; V gene: TRBV5-6; clone size: -; D gene: -; CDR3 DNA: TGTGCCAGCAAAGGGGAGGGATGGGACACTGAAGCTTTCTTT; CDR3 protein: CASKGEGWDTEAFF
J gene: TRBJ2-4; V gene: TRBV7-2; clone size: -; D gene: -; CDR3 DNA: TGTGCCAGCAGCAGGGGCGGGACAGCCAAAAACATTCAGTACTTC; CDR3 protein: CASSRGGTAKNIQYF
J gene: TRBJ1-2; V gene: TRBV27; clone size: few; D gene: -; CDR3 DNA: TGTGCCAGCAGTTTTCCTTCGGCGGAAAAAGCTAACTATGGCTACACCTTC; CDR3 protein: CASSFPSAEKANYGYTF
J gene: TRBJ1-2; V gene: TRBV2; clone size: -; D gene: TRBD1; CDR3 DNA: TGTGCCAGCAGGGGGACAGTCTATGGCTACACCTTC; CDR3 protein: CASRGTVYGYTF
J gene: TRBJ2-7; V gene: TRBV5-1; clone size: -; D gene: -; CDR3 DNA: TGCGCCAGCAGGGGGGGAGTCTACGAGCAGTACTTC; CDR3 protein: CASRGGVYEQYF
J gene: TRBJ2-7; V gene: TRBV11-2; clone size: once; D gene: -; CDR3 DNA: TGTGCCAGCAGTTTGGACAGATTCTACGAGCAGTACTTC; CDR3 protein: CASSLDRFYEQYF
J gene: TRBJ1-6; V gene: TRBV25-1; clone size: few; D gene: TRBD1; CDR3 DNA: TGTGCCAGCAGTGCAAGGACAGGCTCCTATAATTCACCCCTCCACTTT; CDR3 protein: CASSARTGSYNSPLHF
J gene: TRBJ1-5; V gene: TRBV3-1/TRBV3-2; clone size: -; D gene: TRBD1; CDR3 DNA: TGTGCCAGCAGCCAAGATTTGAGACAGGGGGCAAGACACAATCAGCCCCAGCATTTT; CDR3 protein: CASSQDLRQGARHNQPQHF
J gene: TRBJ1-2; V gene: TRBV9; clone size: -; D gene: -; CDR3 DNA: TGTGCCAGCAGCGTAGTTGGAGCGGTCCCCTATGGCTACACCTTC; CDR3 protein: CASSVVGAVPYGYTF
J gene: TRBJ2-1; V gene: TRBV21-1; clone size: -; D gene: -; CDR3 DNA: TGTGCCAGCAACGTACAGACTAGCGGGAGCGCGGATGAGCAGTTCTTC; CDR3 protein: CASNVQTSGSADEQFF
J gene: TRBJ2-7; V gene: TRBV7-9; clone size: -; D gene: TRBD2; CDR3 DNA: TGTGCCAGCAGCTTAGACGGGGGGGCGAACGAGCAGTACTTC; CDR3 protein: CASSLDGGANEQYF
J gene: TRBJ2-7; V gene: TRBV11-1; clone size: -; D gene: TRBD2; CDR3 DNA: TGTGCCAGCAGCTTAGGCGGGGGACTCGACGAGCAGTACTTC; CDR3 protein: CASSLGGGLDEQYF
J gene: TRBJ1-1; V gene: TRBV9; clone size: -; D gene: -; CDR3 DNA: TGTGCCAGCAGCGTAGGCGGCAGCTACACTGAAGCTTTCTTT; CDR3 protein: CASSVGGSYTEAFF
J gene: TRBJ2-2; V gene: TRBV5-1; clone size: -; D gene: -; CDR3 DNA: TGCGCCAGCAGCTTGTCCGCAGGGTTGGACACCGGGGAGCTGTTTTTT; CDR3 protein: CASSLSAGLDTGELFF